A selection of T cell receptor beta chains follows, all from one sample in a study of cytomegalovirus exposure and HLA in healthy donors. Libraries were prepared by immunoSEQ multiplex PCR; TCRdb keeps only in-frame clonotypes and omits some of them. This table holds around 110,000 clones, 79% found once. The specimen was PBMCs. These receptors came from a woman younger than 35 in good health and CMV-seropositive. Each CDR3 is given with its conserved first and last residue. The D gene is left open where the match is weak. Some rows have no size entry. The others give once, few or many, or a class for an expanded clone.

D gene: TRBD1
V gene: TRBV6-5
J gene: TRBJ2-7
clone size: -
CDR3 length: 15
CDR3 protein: CASSYRSGQTIEQYF
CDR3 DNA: TGTGCCAGCAGTTACCGATCGGGACAGACTATTGAGCAGTACTTC

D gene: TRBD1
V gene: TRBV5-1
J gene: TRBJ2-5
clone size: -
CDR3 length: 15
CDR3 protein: CASSLPGQGQETQYF
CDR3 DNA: TGCGCCAGCAGCCTGCCGGGACAGGGCCAAGAGACCCAGTACTTC

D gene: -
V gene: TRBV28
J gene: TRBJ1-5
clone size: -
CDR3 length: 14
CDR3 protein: CASSLLGADQPQHF
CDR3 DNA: TGTGCCAGCAGTTTATTGGGGGCAGATCAGCCCCAGCATTTT

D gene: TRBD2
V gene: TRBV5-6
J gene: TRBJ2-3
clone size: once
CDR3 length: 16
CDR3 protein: CASSLEVGGLADTQYF
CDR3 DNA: TGTGCCAGCAGCTTAGAGGTGGGAGGGCTGGCAGATACGCAGTATTTT

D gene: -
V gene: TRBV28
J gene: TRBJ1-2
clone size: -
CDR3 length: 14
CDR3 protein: CASSLSLTGYGYTF
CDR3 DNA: TGTGCCAGCAGTTTAAGCCTCACAGGGTATGGCTACACCTTC

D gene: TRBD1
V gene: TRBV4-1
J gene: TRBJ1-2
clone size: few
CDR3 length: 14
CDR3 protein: CASSSGTGVYGYTF
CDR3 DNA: TGCGCCAGCTCTTCCGGGACAGGGGTCTATGGCTACACCTTC

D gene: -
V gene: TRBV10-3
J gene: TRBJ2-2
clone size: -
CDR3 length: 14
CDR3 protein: CAISVAEFTGELFF
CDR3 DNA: TGTGCCATCAGTGTTGCCGAGTTCACCGGGGAGCTGTTTTTT

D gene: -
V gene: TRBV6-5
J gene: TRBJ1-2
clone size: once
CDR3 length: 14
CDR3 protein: CASSRDKGTYGYTF
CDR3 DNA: TGTGCCAGCAGCCGGGACAAGGGGACCTATGGCTACACCTTC

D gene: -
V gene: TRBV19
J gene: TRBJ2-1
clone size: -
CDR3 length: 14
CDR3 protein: CASSIGVADNEQFF
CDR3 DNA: TGTGCCAGTAGTATAGGCGTGGCGGACAATGAGCAGTTCTTC

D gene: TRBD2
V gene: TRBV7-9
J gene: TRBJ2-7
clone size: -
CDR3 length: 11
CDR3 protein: CASSPGGKQYF
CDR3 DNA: TGTGCCAGCAGCCCGGGGGGGAAGCAGTACTTC

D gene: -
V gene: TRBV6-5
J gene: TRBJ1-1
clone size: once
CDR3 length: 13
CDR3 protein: CASSYSQDTEAFF
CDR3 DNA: TGTGCCAGCAGTTACTCTCAGGACACTGAAGCTTTCTTT

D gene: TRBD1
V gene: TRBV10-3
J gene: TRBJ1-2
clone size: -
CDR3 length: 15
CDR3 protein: CAITNPGTGYIGYTF
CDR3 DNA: TGTGCCATTACCAACCCCGGGACAGGGTATATCGGCTACACCTTC

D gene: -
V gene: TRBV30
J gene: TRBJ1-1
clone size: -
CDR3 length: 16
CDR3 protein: CAWIKFRGALNTEAFF
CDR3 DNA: TGTGCCTGGATCAAATTTAGGGGCGCCTTGAACACTGAAGCTTTCTTT

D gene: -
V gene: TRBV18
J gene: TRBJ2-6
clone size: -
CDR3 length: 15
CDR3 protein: CASSLVAAGANVLTF
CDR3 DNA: TGTGCCAGCTCACTGGTGGCCGCTGGGGCCAACGTCCTGACTTTC

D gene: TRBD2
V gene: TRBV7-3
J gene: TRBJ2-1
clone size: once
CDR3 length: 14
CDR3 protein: CASSFASGSHEQFF
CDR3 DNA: TGTGCCAGCAGCTTCGCTAGCGGGAGCCATGAGCAGTTCTTC

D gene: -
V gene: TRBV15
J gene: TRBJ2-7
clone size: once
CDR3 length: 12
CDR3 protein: CATSRVEGEQYF
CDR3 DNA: TGTGCCACCAGCAGGGTCGAGGGCGAGCAGTACTTC

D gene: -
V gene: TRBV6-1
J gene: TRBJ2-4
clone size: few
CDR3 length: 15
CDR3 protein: CASSEAPGLLNIQYF
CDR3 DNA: TGTGCCAGCAGTGAAGCGCCGGGACTCCTAAACATTCAGTACTTC

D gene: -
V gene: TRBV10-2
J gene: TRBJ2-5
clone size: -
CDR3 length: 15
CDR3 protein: CASRDRMGGQETQYF
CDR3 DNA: TGCGCCAGCAGGGACCGTATGGGGGGCCAAGAGACCCAGTACTTC

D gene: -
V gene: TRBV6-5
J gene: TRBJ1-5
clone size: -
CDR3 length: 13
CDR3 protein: CASLSPLNQPQHF
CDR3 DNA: TGTGCCAGCCTTAGTCCCCTCAATCAGCCCCAGCATTTT

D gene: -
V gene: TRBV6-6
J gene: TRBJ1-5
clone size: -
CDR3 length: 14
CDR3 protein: CASSLGVGRQPQHF
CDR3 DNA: TGTGCCAGCTCATTAGGGGTGGGTCGGCAGCCCCAGCATTTT

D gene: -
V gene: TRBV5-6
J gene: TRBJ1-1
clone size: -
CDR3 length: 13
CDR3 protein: CASFPQGRTEAFF
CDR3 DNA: TGTGCCAGCTTCCCACAGGGAAGGACTGAAGCTTTCTTT

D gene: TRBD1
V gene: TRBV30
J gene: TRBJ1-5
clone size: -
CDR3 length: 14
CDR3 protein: CAWRQGQGNQPQHF
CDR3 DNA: TGTGCCTGGAGACAGGGACAGGGCAATCAGCCCCAGCATTTT

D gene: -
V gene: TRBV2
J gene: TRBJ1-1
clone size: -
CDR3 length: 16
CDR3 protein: CASSEWPTLPNTEAFF
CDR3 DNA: TGTGCCAGCAGTGAATGGCCAACCCTTCCAAACACTGAAGCTTTCTTT

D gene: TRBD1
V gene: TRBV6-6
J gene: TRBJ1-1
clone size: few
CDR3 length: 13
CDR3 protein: CASIRGQGVEAFF
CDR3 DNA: TGTGCCAGCATCCGGGGGCAGGGGGTGGAAGCTTTCTTT

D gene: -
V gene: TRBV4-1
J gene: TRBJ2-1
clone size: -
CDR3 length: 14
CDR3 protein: CASSWVGAHNEQFF
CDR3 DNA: TGCGCCAGCAGCTGGGTTGGGGCGCACAATGAGCAGTTCTTC